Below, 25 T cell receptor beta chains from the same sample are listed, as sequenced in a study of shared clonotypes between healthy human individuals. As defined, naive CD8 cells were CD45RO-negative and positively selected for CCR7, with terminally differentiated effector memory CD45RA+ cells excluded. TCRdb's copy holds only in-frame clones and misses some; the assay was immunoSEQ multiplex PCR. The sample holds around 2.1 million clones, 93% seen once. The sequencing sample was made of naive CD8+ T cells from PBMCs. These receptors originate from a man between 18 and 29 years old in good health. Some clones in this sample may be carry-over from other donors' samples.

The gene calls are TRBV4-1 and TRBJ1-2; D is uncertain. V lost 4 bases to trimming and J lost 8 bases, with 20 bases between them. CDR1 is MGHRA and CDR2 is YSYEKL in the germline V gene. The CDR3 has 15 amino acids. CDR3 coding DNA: TGCGCCAGCAGCCGACAAGGCCCGGCTATGGTAGGCTACACCTTC. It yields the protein CASSRQGPAMVGYTF.

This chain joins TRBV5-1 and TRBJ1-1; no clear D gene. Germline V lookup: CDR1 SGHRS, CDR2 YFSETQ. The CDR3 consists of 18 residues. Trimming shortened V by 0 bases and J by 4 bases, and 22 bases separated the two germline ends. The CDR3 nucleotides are TGCGCCAGCAGCTTGGCGCCCGGTCTCTCTGTGGGAAGCACTGAAGCTTTCTTT. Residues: CASSLAPGLSVGSTEAFF.

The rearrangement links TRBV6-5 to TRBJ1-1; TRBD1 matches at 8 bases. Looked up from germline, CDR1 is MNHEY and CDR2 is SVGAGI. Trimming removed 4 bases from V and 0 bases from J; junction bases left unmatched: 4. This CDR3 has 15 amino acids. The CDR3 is CASSLRQGMNTEAFF. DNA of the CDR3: TGTGCCAGCAGTTTAAGACAGGGGATGAACACTGAAGCTTTCTTT.

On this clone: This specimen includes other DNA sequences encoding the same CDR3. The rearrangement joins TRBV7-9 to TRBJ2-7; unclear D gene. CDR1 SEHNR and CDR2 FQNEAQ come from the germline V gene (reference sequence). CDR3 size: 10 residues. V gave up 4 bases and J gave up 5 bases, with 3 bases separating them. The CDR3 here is CASSSDEQYF. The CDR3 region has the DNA TGTGCCAGCAGCTCGGACGAGCAGTACTTC.

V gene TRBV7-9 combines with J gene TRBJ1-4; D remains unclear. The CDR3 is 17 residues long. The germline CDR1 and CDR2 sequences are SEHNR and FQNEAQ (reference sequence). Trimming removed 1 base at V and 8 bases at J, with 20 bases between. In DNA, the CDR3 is TGTGCCAGCAGCTTAGGCGGCGAGTTGCAATTTTCGGAAAAACTGTTTTTT. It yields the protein CASSLGGELQFSEKLFF.

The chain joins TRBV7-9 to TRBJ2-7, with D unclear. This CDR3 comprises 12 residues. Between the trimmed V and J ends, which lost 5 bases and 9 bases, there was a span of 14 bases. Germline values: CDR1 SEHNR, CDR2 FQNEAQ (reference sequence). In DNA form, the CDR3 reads TGTGCCAGCAGCCCCGGCCTTATAGCGCAGTACTTC. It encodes CASSPGLIAQYF. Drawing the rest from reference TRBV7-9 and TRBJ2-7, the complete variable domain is DTGVSQNPRHKITKRGQNVTFRCDPISEHNRLYWYRQTLGQGPEFLTYFQNEAQLEKSRLLSDRFSAERPKGSFSTLEIQRTEQGDSAMYLCASSPGLIAQYFGPGTRLTVT.

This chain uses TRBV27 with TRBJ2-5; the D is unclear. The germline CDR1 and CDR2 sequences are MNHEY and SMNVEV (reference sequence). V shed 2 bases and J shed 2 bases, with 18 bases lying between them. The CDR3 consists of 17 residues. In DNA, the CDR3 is TGTGCCAGCAGTTTAAAAATCAGGCACGACACACAAGAGACCCAGTACTTC. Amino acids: CASSLKIRHDTQETQYF.

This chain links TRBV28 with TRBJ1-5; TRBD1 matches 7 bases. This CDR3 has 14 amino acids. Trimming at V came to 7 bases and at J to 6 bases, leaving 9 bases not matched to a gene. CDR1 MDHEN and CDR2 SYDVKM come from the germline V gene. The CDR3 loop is CASKHRGVTQPQHF. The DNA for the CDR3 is TGTGCCAGCAAACACAGGGGAGTTACTCAGCCCCAGCATTTT.

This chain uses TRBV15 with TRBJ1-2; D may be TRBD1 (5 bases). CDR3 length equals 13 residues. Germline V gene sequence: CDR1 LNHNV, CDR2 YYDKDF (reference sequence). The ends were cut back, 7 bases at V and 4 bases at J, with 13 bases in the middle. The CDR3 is CATTLLGAYGYTF. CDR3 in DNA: TGTGCCACCACCCTCTTAGGGGCCTATGGCTACACCTTC.

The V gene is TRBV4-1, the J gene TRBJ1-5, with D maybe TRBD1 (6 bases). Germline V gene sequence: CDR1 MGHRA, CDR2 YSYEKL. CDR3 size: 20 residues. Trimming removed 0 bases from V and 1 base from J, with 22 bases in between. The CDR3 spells CASSQDLGPIVQGSNQPQHF. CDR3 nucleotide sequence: TGCGCCAGCAGCCAAGATCTTGGGCCCATAGTGCAGGGGAGCAATCAGCCCCAGCATTTT.

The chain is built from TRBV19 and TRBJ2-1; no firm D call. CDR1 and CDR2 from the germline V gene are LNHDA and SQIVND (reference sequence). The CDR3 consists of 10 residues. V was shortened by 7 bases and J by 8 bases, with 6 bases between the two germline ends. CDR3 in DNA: TGTGCCAGTACTGGGGATGAGCAGTTCTTC. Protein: CASTGDEQFF.

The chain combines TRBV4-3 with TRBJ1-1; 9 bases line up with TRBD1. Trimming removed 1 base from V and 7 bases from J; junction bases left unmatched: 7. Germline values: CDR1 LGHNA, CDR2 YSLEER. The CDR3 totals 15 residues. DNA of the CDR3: TGCGCCAGCAGCCAAGTCGGGACAGGGCTGTATGAAGCTTTCTTT. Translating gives CASSQVGTGLYEAFF.

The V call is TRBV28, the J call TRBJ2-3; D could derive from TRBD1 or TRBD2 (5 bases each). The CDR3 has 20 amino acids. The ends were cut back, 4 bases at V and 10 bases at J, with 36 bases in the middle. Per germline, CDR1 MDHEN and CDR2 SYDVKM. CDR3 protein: CASSSGVLRGPVPVAGAQYF. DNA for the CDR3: TGTGCCAGCAGTTCGGGCGTACTGAGGGGCCCCGTGCCCGTCGCAGGTGCGCAGTATTTT.

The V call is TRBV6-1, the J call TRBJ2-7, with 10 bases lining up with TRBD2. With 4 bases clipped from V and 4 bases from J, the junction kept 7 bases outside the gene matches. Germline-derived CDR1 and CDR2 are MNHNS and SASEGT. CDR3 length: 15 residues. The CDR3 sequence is CASSGLAGDPYEQYF. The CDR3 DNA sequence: TGTGCCAGCAGTGGGCTAGCGGGAGATCCGTACGAGCAGTACTTC.

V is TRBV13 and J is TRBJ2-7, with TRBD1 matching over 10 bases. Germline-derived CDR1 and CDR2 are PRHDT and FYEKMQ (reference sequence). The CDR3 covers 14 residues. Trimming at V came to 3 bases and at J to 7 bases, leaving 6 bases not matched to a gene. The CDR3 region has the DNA TGTGCCAGCAGCTTCGGGACAGGGGTGCGGGAGCAGTACTTC. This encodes CASSFGTGVREQYF.

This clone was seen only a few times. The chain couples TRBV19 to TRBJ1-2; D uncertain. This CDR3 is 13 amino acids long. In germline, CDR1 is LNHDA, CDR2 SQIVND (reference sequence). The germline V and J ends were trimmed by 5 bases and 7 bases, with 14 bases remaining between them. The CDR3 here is CASSVGRTSGYTF. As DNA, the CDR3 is TGTGCCAGTAGTGTCGGCAGGACCAGTGGCTACACCTTC.

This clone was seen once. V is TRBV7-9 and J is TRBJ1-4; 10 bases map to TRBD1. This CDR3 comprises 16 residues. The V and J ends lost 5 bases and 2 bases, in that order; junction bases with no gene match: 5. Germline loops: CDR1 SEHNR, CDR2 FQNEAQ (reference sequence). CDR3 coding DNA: TGTGCCAGCAGCCGCGAGACAGGGGGCACTAATGAAAAACTGTTTTTT. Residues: CASSRETGGTNEKLFF.

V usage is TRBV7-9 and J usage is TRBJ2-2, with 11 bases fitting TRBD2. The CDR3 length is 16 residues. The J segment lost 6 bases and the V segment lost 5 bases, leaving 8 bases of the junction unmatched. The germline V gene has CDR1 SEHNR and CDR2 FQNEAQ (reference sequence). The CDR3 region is CASSTPSGGPPGELFF. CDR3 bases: TGTGCCAGCAGCACCCCTAGCGGGGGGCCCCCCGGGGAGCTGTTTTTT.

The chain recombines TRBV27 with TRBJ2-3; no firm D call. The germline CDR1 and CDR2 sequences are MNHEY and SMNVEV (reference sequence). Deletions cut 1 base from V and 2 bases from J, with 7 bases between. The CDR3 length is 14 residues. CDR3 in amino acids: CASSLLAPTDTQYF. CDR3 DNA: TGTGCCAGCAGTTTATTGGCACCCACAGATACGCAGTATTTT.

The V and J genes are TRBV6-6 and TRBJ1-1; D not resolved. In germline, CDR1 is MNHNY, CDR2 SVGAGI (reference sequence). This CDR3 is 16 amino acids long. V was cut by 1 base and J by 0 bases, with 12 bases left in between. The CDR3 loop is CASSYFVAYMNTEAFF. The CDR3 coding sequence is TGTGCCAGCAGTTACTTCGTAGCCTACATGAACACTGAAGCTTTCTTT.

The CDR3 protein is CASIGYRPTGGTMNTEAFF. The DNA of the CDR3 is TGTGCCAGCATCGGATACCGACCGACGGGGGGGACAATGAACACTGAAGCTTTCTTT. The V gene is TRBV27, the J gene TRBJ1-1; a weak D match, TRBD1 (6 bases). Trimming took 7 bases from V and 0 from J, leaving 27 bases between them. There are 19 residues in the CDR3. CDR1 is MNHEY, CDR2 SMNVEV, per germline (reference sequence).

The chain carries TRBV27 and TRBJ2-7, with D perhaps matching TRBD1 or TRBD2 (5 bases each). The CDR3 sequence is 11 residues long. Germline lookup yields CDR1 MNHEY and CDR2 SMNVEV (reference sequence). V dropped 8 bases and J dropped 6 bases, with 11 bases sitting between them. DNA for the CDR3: TGTGCCAGCTATGGGGGATTCGAGCAGTACTTC. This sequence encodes CASYGGFEQYF.

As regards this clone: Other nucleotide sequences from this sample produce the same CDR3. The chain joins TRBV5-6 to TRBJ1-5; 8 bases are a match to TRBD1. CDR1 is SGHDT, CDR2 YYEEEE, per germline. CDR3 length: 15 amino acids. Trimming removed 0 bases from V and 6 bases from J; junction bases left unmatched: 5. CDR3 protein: CASSLGQGAGQPQHF. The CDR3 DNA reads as TGTGCCAGCAGCTTGGGGCAGGGGGCCGGTCAGCCCCAGCATTTT.

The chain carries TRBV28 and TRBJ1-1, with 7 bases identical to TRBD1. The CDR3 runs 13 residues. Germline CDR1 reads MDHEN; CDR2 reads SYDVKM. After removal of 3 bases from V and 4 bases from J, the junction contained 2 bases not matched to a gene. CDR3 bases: TGTGCCAGCAGTTTTGCAGGGGGCACTGAAGCTTTCTTT. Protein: CASSFAGGTEAFF.

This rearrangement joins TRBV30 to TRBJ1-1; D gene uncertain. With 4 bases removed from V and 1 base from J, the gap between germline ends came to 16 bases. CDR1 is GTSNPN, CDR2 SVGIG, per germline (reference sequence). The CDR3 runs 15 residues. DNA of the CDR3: TGTGCCTGGAAAAAGCCGCCAGGATCGAACACTGAAGCTTTCTTT. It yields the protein CAWKKPPGSNTEAFF.